These T cell receptor beta chains were read from a single sample in a study of blood T cell repertoires in COVID-19. The table came from immunoSEQ multiplex PCR; TCRdb's copy has only in-frame clones and leaves some out. The sample includes more than 100,000 clones, roughly nine tenths seen only once; the top ten take 17%. Input material: peripheral blood. These receptors originate from an elderly woman in a cohort sampled during active COVID-19. CDR3s include the opening cysteine and the closing phenylalanine or tryptophan. A D gene is named only where the DNA matches it firmly. Where a row states a size, it is once, few, many or the class of an expanded clone; other rows omit it.

v_gene,d_gene,abundance,j_gene,CDR3aa,CDR3nt
TRBV19,TRBD2,-,TRBJ2-7,CASKRLAPPNEQYF,TGTGCCAGTAAAAGACTAGCACCTCCTAACGAGCAGTACTTC
TRBV19,TRBD1,-,TRBJ2-6,CASSGTGGGFGANVLTF,TGTGCCAGTAGTGGGACAGGGGGGGGATTTGGGGCCAACGTCCTGACTTTC
TRBV3-1/TRBV3-2,TRBD1,-,TRBJ1-6,CASSPRTGGHNSPLHF,TGTGCCAGCAGCCCCCGGACAGGGGGCCACAATTCACCCCTCCACTTT
TRBV19,TRBD1,-,TRBJ1-5,CASSTGGGDQPQHF,TGTGCCAGTTCAACAGGGGGCGGTGATCAGCCCCAGCATTTT
TRBV7-9,-,-,TRBJ1-1,CASSLMGGDTEAFF,TGTGCCAGCAGCTTAATGGGGGGAGACACTGAAGCTTTCTTT
TRBV5-5,TRBD1,-,TRBJ2-6,CASRVQGALGANVLTF,TGTGCCAGTCGGGTACAGGGGGCGCTCGGGGCCAACGTCCTGACTTTC
TRBV14,-,-,TRBJ2-7,CASSQEQYEQYF,TGTGCCAGCAGCCAAGAACAATACGAGCAGTACTTC
TRBV5-1,-,-,TRBJ1-4,CASSLASSGGGEKLFF,TGCGCCAGCAGCTTGGCCTCAAGCGGGGGAGGTGAAAAACTGTTTTTT
TRBV3-1/TRBV3-2,TRBD2,once,TRBJ2-2,CASSLTTSGSVGGELFF,TGTGCCAGCAGCCTCACGACTAGCGGGAGCGTGGGCGGGGAGCTGTTTTTT
TRBV19,-,-,TRBJ1-1,CASGGNTEAFF,TGTGCCAGTGGAGGTAACACTGAAGCTTTCTTT
TRBV18,-,-,TRBJ2-1,CASSPGGRASYNEQFF,TGTGCCAGCTCACCAGGGGGCAGGGCCTCCTACAATGAGCAGTTCTTC
TRBV2,TRBD1,-,TRBJ2-7,CASTPDRAISYEQYF,TGTGCCAGCACCCCGGACAGGGCGATCTCCTACGAGCAGTACTTC
TRBV9,-,-,TRBJ1-5,CASSEQGIVQPQHF,TGTGCCAGCAGCGAGCAGGGGATAGTTCAGCCCCAGCATTTT
TRBV7-3,-,-,TRBJ2-1,CASSPNGNEQFF,TGTGCCAGCAGCCCAAACGGGAATGAGCAGTTCTTC
TRBV3-1/TRBV3-2,-,-,TRBJ1-4,CASSQAPTGEKLFF,TGTGCCAGCAGCCAAGCCCCTACAGGTGAAAAACTGTTTTTT
TRBV6-6,-,-,TRBJ1-3,CASSPRTSAGNTIYF,TGTGCCAGCAGCCCTCGTACAAGCGCGGGAAACACCATATATTTT
TRBV19,-,few,TRBJ2-1,CASSKRQGQSYNEQFF,TGTGCCAGTAGTAAACGGCAGGGGCAGTCCTACAATGAGCAGTTCTTC
TRBV24-1,TRBD2,-,TRBJ2-5,CATSDLPSSGRGETQYF,TGTGCCACCAGTGATTTGCCCTCTAGCGGGAGAGGCGAGACCCAGTACTTC
TRBV5-1,-,-,TRBJ1-4,CASSPEAANEKLFF,TGCGCCAGCAGCCCCGAGGCGGCTAATGAAAAACTGTTTTTT
TRBV7-2,TRBD2,-,TRBJ2-1,CASSPSGSSSYNEQFF,TGTGCCAGCAGCCCTAGCGGGTCGAGCTCCTACAATGAGCAGTTCTTC
TRBV5-4,TRBD1,-,TRBJ2-7,CASKVGQGSYEQYF,TGTGCCAGCAAAGTGGGACAGGGTTCCTACGAGCAGTACTTC
TRBV28,TRBD2,-,TRBJ2-5,CASSEGGQETQYF,TGTGCCAGCAGCGAGGGAGGGCAAGAGACCCAGTACTTC
TRBV4-2,-,-,TRBJ2-1,CASTGQGEVNEQFF,TGTGCCAGCACAGGGCAGGGGGAGGTCAATGAGCAGTTCTTC
TRBV28,-,-,TRBJ2-5,CASSRTGSETQYF,TGTGCCAGCAGCCGTACAGGGTCCGAGACCCAGTACTTC
TRBV15,-,-,TRBJ2-1,CATSRPTVNEQFF,TGTGCCACCAGCAGACCTACAGTAAATGAGCAGTTCTTC
TRBV29-1,-,few,TRBJ1-5,CSVEDQPGPQPQHF,TGCAGCGTTGAAGATCAGCCAGGGCCTCAGCCCCAGCATTTT
TRBV5-1,-,-,TRBJ1-1,CASSLGGQNTEAFF,TGCGCCAGCAGCTTGGGCGGACAGAACACTGAAGCTTTCTTT
TRBV6-1,-,-,TRBJ2-1,CASSEEYRQVQFF,TGTGCCAGCAGTGAAGAGTATCGACAGGTTCAGTTCTTC
TRBV6-5,TRBD1,-,TRBJ1-4,CASRWDRENEKLFF,TGTGCCAGCAGATGGGACAGGGAAAATGAAAAACTGTTTTTT
TRBV3-1/TRBV3-2,-,-,TRBJ1-1,CASSPRGTEAFF,TGTGCCAGCAGCCCCAGGGGCACTGAAGCTTTCTTT
TRBV12-5,TRBD1,-,TRBJ2-1,CASALGQGSRNEQFF,TGTGCTAGTGCCCTGGGACAGGGTAGCCGCAATGAGCAGTTCTTC
TRBV6-4,-,-,TRBJ2-3,CASSDSRVDTQYF,TGTGCCAGCAGTGACTCGAGGGTAGATACGCAGTATTTT
TRBV7-9,TRBD2,-,TRBJ2-5,CASSFGLAASFQETQYF,TGTGCCAGCAGCTTCGGGCTAGCGGCCTCCTTCCAAGAGACCCAGTACTTC
TRBV19,TRBD2,once,TRBJ2-1,CASRGLGPHNEQFF,TGTGCCAGTAGAGGACTAGGCCCCCACAATGAGCAGTTCTTC
TRBV6-1,-,-,TRBJ2-2,CASSESGTGELFF,TGTGCCAGCAGTGAATCGGGCACCGGGGAGCTGTTTTTT